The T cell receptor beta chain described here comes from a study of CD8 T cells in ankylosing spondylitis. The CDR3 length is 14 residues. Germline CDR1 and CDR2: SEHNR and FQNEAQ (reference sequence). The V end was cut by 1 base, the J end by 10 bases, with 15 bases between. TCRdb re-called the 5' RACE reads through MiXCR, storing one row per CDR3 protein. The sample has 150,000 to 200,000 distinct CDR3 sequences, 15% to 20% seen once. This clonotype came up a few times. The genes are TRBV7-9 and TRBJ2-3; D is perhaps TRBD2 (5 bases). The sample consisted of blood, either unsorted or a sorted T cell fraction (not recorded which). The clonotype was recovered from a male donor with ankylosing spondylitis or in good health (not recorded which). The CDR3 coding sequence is TGTGCCAGCAGCTTAGAATTGAGCGGTGGGGCGCAGTATTTT. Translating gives CASSLELSGGAQYF.